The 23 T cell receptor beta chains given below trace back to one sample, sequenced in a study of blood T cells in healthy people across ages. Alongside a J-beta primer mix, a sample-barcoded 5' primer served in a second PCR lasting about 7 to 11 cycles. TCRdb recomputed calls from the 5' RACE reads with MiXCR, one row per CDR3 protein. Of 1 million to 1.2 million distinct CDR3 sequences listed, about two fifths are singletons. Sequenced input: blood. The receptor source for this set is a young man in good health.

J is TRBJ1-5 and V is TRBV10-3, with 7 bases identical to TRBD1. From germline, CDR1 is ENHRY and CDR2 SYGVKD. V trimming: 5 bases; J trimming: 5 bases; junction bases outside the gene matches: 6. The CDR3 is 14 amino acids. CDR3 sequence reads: CAISPGQADQPQHF. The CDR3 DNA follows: TGTGCCATCAGTCCTGGACAGGCCGATCAGCCCCAGCATTTT.

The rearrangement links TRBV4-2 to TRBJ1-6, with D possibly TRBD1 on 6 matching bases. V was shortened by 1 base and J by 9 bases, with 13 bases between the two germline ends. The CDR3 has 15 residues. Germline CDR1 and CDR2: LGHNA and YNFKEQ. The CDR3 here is CASSQAQGRGSPLHF. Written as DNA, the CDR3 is TGTGCCAGCAGCCAAGCCCAGGGGCGGGGTTCACCCCTCCACTTT.

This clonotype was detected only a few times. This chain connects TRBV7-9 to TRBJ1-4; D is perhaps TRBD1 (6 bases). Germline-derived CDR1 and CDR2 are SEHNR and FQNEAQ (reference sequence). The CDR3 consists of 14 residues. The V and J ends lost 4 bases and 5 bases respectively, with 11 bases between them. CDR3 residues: CASSSRGLNEKLFF. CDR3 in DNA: TGTGCCAGCAGCTCCAGGGGCCTGAATGAAAAACTGTTTTTT.

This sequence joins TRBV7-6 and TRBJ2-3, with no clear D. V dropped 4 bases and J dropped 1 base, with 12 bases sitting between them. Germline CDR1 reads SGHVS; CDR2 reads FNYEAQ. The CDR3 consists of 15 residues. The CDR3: CASSCGIRRTDTQYF. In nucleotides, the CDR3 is TGTGCCAGCAGCTGTGGCATTAGACGCACAGATACGCAGTATTTT.

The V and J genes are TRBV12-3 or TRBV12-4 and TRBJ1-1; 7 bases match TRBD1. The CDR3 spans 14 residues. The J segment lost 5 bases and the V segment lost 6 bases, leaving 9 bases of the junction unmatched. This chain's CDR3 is CASSLPTGSTEAFF. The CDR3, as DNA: TGTGCCAGCAGCCTCCCGACAGGGTCGACTGAAGCTTTCTTT.

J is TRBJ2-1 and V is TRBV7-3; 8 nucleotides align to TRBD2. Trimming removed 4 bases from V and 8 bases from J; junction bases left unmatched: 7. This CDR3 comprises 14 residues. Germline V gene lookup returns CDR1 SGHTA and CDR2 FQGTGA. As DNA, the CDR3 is TGTGCCAGCAGCTCCCCGCCTAGCGGGTATGAGCAGTTCTTC. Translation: CASSSPPSGYEQFF.

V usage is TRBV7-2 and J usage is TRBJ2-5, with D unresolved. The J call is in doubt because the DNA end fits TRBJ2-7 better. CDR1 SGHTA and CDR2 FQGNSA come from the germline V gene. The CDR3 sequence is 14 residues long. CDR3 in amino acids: CASSLQWLRDEQYF. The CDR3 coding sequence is TGTGCCAGCAGCTTACAGTGGCTTAGGGACGAGCAGTACTTC.

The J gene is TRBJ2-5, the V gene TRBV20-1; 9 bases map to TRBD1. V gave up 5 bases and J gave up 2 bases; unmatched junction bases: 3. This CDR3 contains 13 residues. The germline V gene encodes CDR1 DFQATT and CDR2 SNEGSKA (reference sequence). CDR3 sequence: CSAQTGGQETQYF. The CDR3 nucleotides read TGCAGTGCTCAGACAGGGGGACAAGAGACCCAGTACTTC.

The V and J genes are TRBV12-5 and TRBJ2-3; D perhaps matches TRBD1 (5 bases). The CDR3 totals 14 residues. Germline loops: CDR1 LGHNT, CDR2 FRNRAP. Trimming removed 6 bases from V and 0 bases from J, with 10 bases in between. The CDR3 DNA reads TGTGCTAGTGGCGTTGACAGTAGCACAGATACGCAGTATTTT. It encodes CASGVDSSTDTQYF.

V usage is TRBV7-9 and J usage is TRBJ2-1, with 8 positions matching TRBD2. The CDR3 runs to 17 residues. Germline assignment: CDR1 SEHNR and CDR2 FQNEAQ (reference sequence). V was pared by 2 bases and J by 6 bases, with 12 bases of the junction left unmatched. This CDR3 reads CASSLPLGTREFNEQFF. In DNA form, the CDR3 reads TGTGCCAGCAGCTTACCACTTGGGACTAGAGAATTCAATGAGCAGTTCTTC.

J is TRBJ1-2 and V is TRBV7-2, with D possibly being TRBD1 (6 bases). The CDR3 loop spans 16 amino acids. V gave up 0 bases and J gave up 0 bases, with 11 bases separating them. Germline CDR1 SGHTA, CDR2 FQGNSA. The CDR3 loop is CASSLAGAASNYGYTF. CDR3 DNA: TGTGCCAGCAGCTTAGCGGGGGCAGCTTCTAACTATGGCTACACCTTC.

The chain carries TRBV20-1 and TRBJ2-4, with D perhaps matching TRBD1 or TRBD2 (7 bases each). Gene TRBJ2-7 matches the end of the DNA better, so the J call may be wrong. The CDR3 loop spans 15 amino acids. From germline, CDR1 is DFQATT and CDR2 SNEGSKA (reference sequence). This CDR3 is CSAPLRGGTVYEQYF. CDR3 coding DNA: TGCAGTGCTCCCCTAAGGGGGGGGACAGTCTACGAGCAGTACTTC.

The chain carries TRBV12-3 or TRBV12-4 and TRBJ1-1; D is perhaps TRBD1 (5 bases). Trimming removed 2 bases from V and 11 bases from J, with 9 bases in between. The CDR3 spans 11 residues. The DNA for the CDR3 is TGTGCCAGCAGTTTAAGTCGGGGGGCTTTCTTT. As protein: CASSLSRGAFF.

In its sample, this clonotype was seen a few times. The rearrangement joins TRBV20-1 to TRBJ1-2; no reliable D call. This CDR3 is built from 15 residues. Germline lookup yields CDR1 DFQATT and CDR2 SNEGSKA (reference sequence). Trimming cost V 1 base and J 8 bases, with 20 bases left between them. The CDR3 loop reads CSARAPGGIPRGYTF. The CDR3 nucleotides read TGCAGTGCTAGAGCCCCAGGAGGTATACCGCGAGGCTACACCTTC.

In DNA, the CDR3 is TGTGCCAGCAGCGTAGGGGGCAGGGTCTACGAGCAGTACTTC. It specifies CASSVGGRVYEQYF. V is TRBV9 and J is TRBJ2-4, with a tentative D call TRBD1 (5 bases). The J call is uncertain, as TRBJ2-7 better fits the DNA end. CDR1 SGDLS and CDR2 YYNGEE come from the germline V gene. The length of the CDR3 is 14 residues.

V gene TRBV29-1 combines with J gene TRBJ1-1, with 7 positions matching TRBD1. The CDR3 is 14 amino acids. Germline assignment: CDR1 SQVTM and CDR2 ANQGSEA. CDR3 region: CSLQGGDSATEAFF. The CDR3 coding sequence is TGCAGTCTTCAAGGGGGGGACAGTGCCACTGAAGCTTTCTTT.

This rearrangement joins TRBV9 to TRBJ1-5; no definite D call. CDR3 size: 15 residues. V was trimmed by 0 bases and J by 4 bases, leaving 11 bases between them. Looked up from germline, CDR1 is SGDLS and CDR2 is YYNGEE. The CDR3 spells CASSVEPQTNQPQHF. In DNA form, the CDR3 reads TGTGCCAGCAGCGTAGAACCCCAGACTAATCAGCCCCAGCATTTT.

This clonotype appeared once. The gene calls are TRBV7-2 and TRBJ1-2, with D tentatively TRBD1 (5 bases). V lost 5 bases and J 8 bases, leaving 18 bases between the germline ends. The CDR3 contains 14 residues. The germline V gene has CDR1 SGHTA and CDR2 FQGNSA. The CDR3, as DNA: TGTGCCAGCAGCCCAGGGTCGACGGAATTGGGCTACACCTTC. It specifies CASSPGSTELGYTF.

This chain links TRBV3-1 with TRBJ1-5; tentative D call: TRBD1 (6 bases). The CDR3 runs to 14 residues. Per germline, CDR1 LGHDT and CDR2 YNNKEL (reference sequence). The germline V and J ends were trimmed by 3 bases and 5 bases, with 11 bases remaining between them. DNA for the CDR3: TGTGCCAGCAGCCAGGACAGAACTTATCAGCCCCAGCATTTT. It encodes CASSQDRTYQPQHF.

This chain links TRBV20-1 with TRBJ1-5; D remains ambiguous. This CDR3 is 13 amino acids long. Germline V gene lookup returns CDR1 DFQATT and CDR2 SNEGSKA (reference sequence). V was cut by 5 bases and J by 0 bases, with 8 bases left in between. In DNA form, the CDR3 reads TGCAGTGCTTGGGTTCATAGCAATCAGCCCCAGCATTTT. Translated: CSAWVHSNQPQHF.

The CDR3 region is CASSLSLLNGYTF. In DNA form, the CDR3 reads TGTGCCAGCAGTTTATCGCTTCTTAATGGCTACACCTTC. The chain uses TRBV27 and TRBJ1-2; no clear D gene. Germline lookup yields CDR1 MNHEY and CDR2 SMNVEV (reference sequence). V was cut by 0 bases and J by 6 bases, with 8 bases left in between. CDR3 length: 13 residues.

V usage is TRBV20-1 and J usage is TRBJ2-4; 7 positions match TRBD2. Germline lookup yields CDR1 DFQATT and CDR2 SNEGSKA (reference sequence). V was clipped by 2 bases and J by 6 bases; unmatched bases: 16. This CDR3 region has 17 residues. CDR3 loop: CSARSITTWEGGNIQYF. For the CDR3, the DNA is TGCAGTGCTAGATCCATAACAACTTGGGAGGGAGGAAACATTCAGTACTTC.

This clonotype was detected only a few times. The CDR3 nucleotides read TGCAGTGCCGACGAGGGGCGCGATGAAGAGACCCAGTACTTC. Encoded protein: CSADEGRDEETQYF. The V gene is TRBV20-1, the J gene TRBJ2-5; D is possibly TRBD1 or TRBD2 (5 bases each). The CDR3 length is 14 residues. From germline, CDR1 is DFQATT and CDR2 SNEGSKA (reference sequence). Between the trimmed V and J ends, which lost 6 bases and 3 bases, there was a span of 17 bases.